This TCR beta chain was profiled in a study of T cell responses to AZD1222 COVID-19 vaccine. For this clone: Its antigen is unknown.

The repertoire was sequenced with immunoSEQ multiplex PCR; TCRdb's copy has only in-frame clones and lacks some. The table lists 65,000 to 75,000 clones, 80% of them singletons. Regarding the study as a whole: Donor demographics were predominantly white British with a female majority; clonal diversity may be underestimated. Spike regions recognized by vaccine-associated CD4 TCRs spanned the protein, led by 160-218 and 743-854.

The germline V and J ends were trimmed by 3 bases and 0 bases, with 6 bases remaining between them. The CDR3 spans 15 residues. Germline CDR1 and CDR2: LNHDA and SQIVND (reference sequence). The analysis combined second doses at about 4 or about 12 weeks. This receptor was identified in an adult who received the AZD1222 COVID-19 vaccine. The sequenced sample was peripheral blood, obtained 28 days after the second AZD1222 dose. The chain uses TRBV19 and TRBJ2-6, with D possibly TRBD2 on 6 matching bases. The chain's CDR3 is CASSIGSSGANVLTF. The CDR3 DNA follows: TGTGCCAGTAGTATCGGGAGCTCTGGGGCCAACGTCCTGACTTTC.